What follows are 32 T cell receptor beta chains derived from one specimen sequenced in a study of blood T cell repertoires in COVID-19. Produced via immunoSEQ multiplex PCR; TCRdb's table is partial and in-frame only. The profile shows around 100,000 clones, over 75% of them singletons. Sequenced sample: peripheral blood. The receptors derive from a woman between 25 and 40 years old with acute or convalescent COVID-19.

This chain uses TRBV2 with TRBJ1-5; D may be TRBD1 (5 bases). Per germline, CDR1 SNHLY and CDR2 FYNNEI. The CDR3 extends over 14 amino acids. Trimming left V 3 bases short and J 2 bases short, with 8 bases between. The CDR3 reads CASSEGRGNQPQHF. The CDR3 DNA reads as TGTGCCAGCAGTGAGGGCAGGGGCAATCAGCCCCAGCATTTT. The complete variable domain, with remaining parts taken from reference TRBV2 and TRBJ1-5, reads EPEVTQTPSHQVTQMGQEVILRCVPISNHLYFYWYRQILGQKVEFLVSFYNNEISEKSEIFDDQFSVERPDGSNFTLKIRSTKLEDSAMYFCASSEGRGNQPQHFGDGTRLSIL.

The chain links TRBV28 to TRBJ1-2, with a tentative D call TRBD1 (6 bases). Germline CDR1 reads MDHEN; CDR2 reads SYDVKM. This CDR3 has 13 amino acids. V was shortened by 11 bases and J by 8 bases, with 21 bases between the two germline ends. The CDR3 sequence: CAGKTGPGGGYTF. The CDR3 DNA is TGTGCCGGGAAAACAGGGCCCGGAGGAGGCTACACCTTC.

This sequence joins TRBV6-5 and TRBJ2-3; TRBD2 matches 7 bases. Trimming cost V 8 bases and J 5 bases; bases outside gene matches: 13. The length of the CDR3 is 15 residues. Germline loops: CDR1 MNHEY, CDR2 SVGAGI. The CDR3 DNA reads TGTGCCAGCTGGGGGGGAACTCTAACTCGAGATACGCAGTATTTT. Protein sequence: CASWGGTLTRDTQYF.

This rearrangement joins TRBV11-1 to TRBJ2-5, with 8 bases matching TRBD2. This CDR3 region has 14 residues. V trimming: 5 bases; J trimming: 2 bases; junction bases outside the gene matches: 4. Germline V CDR1 and CDR2: SGHAT, FQDESV (reference sequence). As DNA, the CDR3 is TGTGCCAGCAGCGCGGGGACTAGTCAAGAGACCCAGTACTTC. This translates into CASSAGTSQETQYF.

This sequence joins TRBV11-2 and TRBJ2-1; 8 nucleotides match TRBD2. The germline CDR1 and CDR2 sequences are SGHAT and FQNNGV. CDR3 size: 14 residues. Trimming at V came to 8 bases and at J to 4 bases, leaving 7 bases not matched to a gene. CDR3 protein: CASGRAGGYNEQFF. CDR3 nucleotides: TGTGCCAGCGGCCGCGCGGGGGGTTACAATGAGCAGTTCTTC.

This clone was detected once. The rearrangement joins TRBV5-1 to TRBJ2-3, with TRBD1 identical over 8 bases. The germline gives CDR1 SGHRS, CDR2 YFSETQ. V was clipped by 4 bases and J by 5 bases; unmatched bases: 3. The CDR3 contains 13 residues. The CDR3 DNA reads TGCGCCAGCAGCGGACAGGGACTAGATACGCAGTATTTT. Its protein is CASSGQGLDTQYF.

This chain links TRBV5-1 with TRBJ2-3; D may be TRBD1 (6 bases). The V and J ends lost 2 bases and 4 bases respectively, with 11 bases between them. CDR1 is SGHRS, CDR2 YFSETQ, per germline. The CDR3 sequence is 14 residues long. CDR3 nucleotides: TGCGCCAGCAGCTTCGAACAGGGCGCAGATACGCAGTATTTT. Translating it yields CASSFEQGADTQYF. The whole variable domain, remainder taken from reference TRBV5-1 and TRBJ2-3, is KAGVTQTPRYLIKTRGQQVTLSCSPISGHRSVSWYQQTPGQGLQFLFEYFSETQRNKGNFPGRFSGRQFSNSRSEMNVSTLELGDSALYLCASSFEQGADTQYFGPGTRLTVL.

This chain connects TRBV12-3 or TRBV12-4 to TRBJ1-2; TRBD1 matches 9 bases. The CDR3 has 13 amino acids. J lost 1 base, V lost 8 bases, and 2 bases had no gene match. CDR3 coding DNA: TGTGCCAGCGGGGACAGGGTTAACTATGGCTACACCTTC. Translation gives CASGDRVNYGYTF.

The chain uses TRBV7-3 and TRBJ1-6; D is possibly TRBD1 (5 bases). CDR3 length: 14 residues. V gave up 4 bases and J gave up 10 bases, with 14 bases separating them. CDR1 is SGHTA and CDR2 is FQGTGA in the germline V gene. CDR3 in DNA: TGTGCCAGCAGCTCCTTGGGGGGTAGCTCACCCCTCCACTTT. It codes for CASSSLGGSSPLHF.

This chain connects TRBV7-6 to TRBJ2-7; tentative D call: TRBD2 (5 bases). V lost 0 bases, J lost 3 bases, and 15 bases lay in between. The CDR3 is 16 residues long. Germline loops: CDR1 SGHVS, CDR2 FNYEAQ. CDR3 region: CASSLASAGLLYEQYF. CDR3 in DNA: TGTGCCAGCAGCTTAGCGTCGGCAGGACTCCTCTACGAGCAGTACTTC.

The V gene is TRBV28, the J gene TRBJ1-1; no firm D call. The CDR3 has 15 amino acids. Germline V gene sequence: CDR1 MDHEN, CDR2 SYDVKM. The V gene lost 6 bases and the J gene lost 2 bases, with 16 bases spanning the gap. CDR3 in DNA: TGTGCCAGCAGCCCTCCATGGCGACTTAACACTGAAGCTTTCTTT. It codes for CASSPPWRLNTEAFF.

V is TRBV9 and J is TRBJ2-3; D uncertain. CDR3 length: 13 amino acids. The V gene's germline CDR1 is SGDLS and CDR2 YYNGEE. V dropped 3 bases and J dropped 5 bases, with 10 bases sitting between them. The CDR3 DNA follows: TGTGCCAGCAGCGCCAATAGTGGAGATACGCAGTATTTT. This gives the protein CASSANSGDTQYF.

The J gene is TRBJ1-4, the V gene TRBV7-2; D call uncertain. The V and J ends lost 2 bases and 8 bases respectively, with 18 bases between them. The CDR3 has 16 residues. The germline gives CDR1 SGHTA, CDR2 FQGNSA. DNA for the CDR3: TGTGCCAGCAGCTTACGCGGAAACCTACTGGAGGAAAAACTGTTTTTT. Its protein is CASSLRGNLLEEKLFF.

This clone was picked up one time. This chain's CDR3 is CAWGPFNEKLFF. The CDR3 region has the DNA TGTGCCTGGGGGCCATTTAATGAAAAACTGTTTTTT. This chain joins TRBV30 and TRBJ1-4; the D is unclear. This CDR3 spans 12 amino acids. CDR1 is GTSNPN, CDR2 SVGIG, per germline (reference sequence). The V gene lost 5 bases and the J gene lost 4 bases, with 8 bases spanning the gap.

The chain is built from TRBV12-3 or TRBV12-4 and TRBJ1-1; D perhaps matches TRBD1 (5 bases). Trimming removed 7 bases from V and 8 bases from J, with 11 bases in between. The CDR3 has 11 residues. DNA for the CDR3: TGTGCCAGCATTACGGGGGGAGAAGCTTTCTTT. Amino acids: CASITGGEAFF.

The J gene is TRBJ2-7, the V gene TRBV7-9; 10 bases align to TRBD1. V lost 3 bases and J lost 3; bases outside the gene matches: 5. The CDR3 has 15 residues. The V gene's germline CDR1 is SEHNR and CDR2 FQNEAQ (reference sequence). DNA for the CDR3: TGTGCCAGCAGCTTCCCGGGACAGGGGTACTACGAGCAGTACTTC. Encoded protein: CASSFPGQGYYEQYF.

CDR3 DNA: TGTGCCACCAGCCGGGACAGGGGGTATGGCTACACCTTC. Protein: CATSRDRGYGYTF. V gene TRBV15 combines with J gene TRBJ1-2, with 11 bases that match TRBD1. Germline trimming cut 5 bases from V and 5 bases from J; bases unmatched to any gene: 1. The CDR3 extends over 13 amino acids. The germline V gene encodes CDR1 LNHNV and CDR2 YYDKDF (reference sequence).

The CDR3 region is CAWSVTEETEAFF. The CDR3 DNA sequence: TGTGCCTGGAGTGTAACCGAGGAGACTGAAGCTTTCTTT. V and J are TRBV30 and TRBJ1-1; no clear D gene. The length of the CDR3 is 13 residues. Trimming pared 0 bases from V and 5 bases from J, leaving 10 bases between. The germline V gene encodes CDR1 GTSNPN and CDR2 SVGIG (reference sequence).

The chain couples TRBV5-1 to TRBJ2-1; TRBD2 is a possible D gene (6 bases). V dropped 4 bases and J dropped 7 bases, with 21 bases sitting between them. Per the germline V gene, CDR1 is SGHRS and CDR2 is YFSETQ. This CDR3 is built from 16 residues. CDR3 region: CASSPRPDGGENEQFF. The CDR3 nucleotides are TGCGCCAGCAGCCCCCGTCCGGACGGAGGGGAGAATGAGCAGTTCTTC.

This rearrangement joins TRBV5-1 to TRBJ2-1; 7 nucleotides match TRBD1. V dropped 4 bases and J dropped 4; count of bases not matched to a gene: 8. CDR3 length: 15 amino acids. Germline lookup yields CDR1 SGHRS and CDR2 YFSETQ. In DNA form, the CDR3 reads TGCGCCAGCAGCCCTCGACAGGGTCTATACAATGAGCAGTTCTTC. Translating it yields CASSPRQGLYNEQFF.

As to this clone: This same CDR3 is encoded by further DNA sequences in the sample. The chain couples TRBV28 to TRBJ1-1, with D unresolved. The CDR3 length is 11 residues. V was pared by 6 bases and J by 2 bases, with 4 bases between. Germline CDR1 and CDR2: MDHEN and SYDVKM. The CDR3 protein is CASSPNTEAFF. The CDR3 DNA reads TGTGCCAGCAGCCCTAACACTGAAGCTTTCTTT. The full variable domain, in which reference TRBV28 and TRBJ1-1 provide the parts outside the CDR3, is DVKVTQSSRYLVKRTGEKVFLECVQDMDHENMFWYRQDPGLGLRLIYFSYDVKMKEKGDIPEGYSVSREKKERFSLILESASTNQTSMYLCASSPNTEAFFGQGTRLTVV.

V and J are TRBV5-1 and TRBJ1-1, with a tentative D call TRBD1 (5 bases). Trimming left V 0 bases short and J 3 bases short, with 12 bases between. CDR1 and CDR2 from the germline V gene are SGHRS and YFSETQ. The CDR3 runs 15 residues. CDR3 sequence: CASSLVGGSDTEAFF. CDR3 DNA sequence: TGCGCCAGCAGCTTGGTGGGGGGATCGGACACTGAAGCTTTCTTT.

The rearrangement joins TRBV3-1 (or the pseudogene TRBV3-2) to TRBJ1-4; no reliable D call. The CDR3 totals 12 residues. Trimming took off 4 bases at V and 7 bases at J, with 7 bases between the two ends. Per germline, CDR1 LGHDT and CDR2 YNNKEL (reference sequence). The CDR3 DNA sequence: TGTGCCAGCAGCCCTGAGCGTGAAAAACTGTTTTTT. This translates into CASSPEREKLFF.

The V gene is TRBV28, the J gene TRBJ1-3, with D possibly matching TRBD1 (6 bases). Deletions cut 2 bases from V and 1 base from J, with 6 bases between. CDR3 length: 14 amino acids. Germline CDR1 MDHEN, CDR2 SYDVKM. The CDR3: CASSLQGSGNTIYF. The CDR3 bases are TGTGCCAGCAGTTTACAGGGGTCTGGAAACACCATATATTTT.

This chain links TRBV29-1 with TRBJ2-1, with D possibly being TRBD1 (8 bases). The CDR3 is 13 amino acids. V lost 5 bases to trimming and J lost 5 bases, with 13 bases between them. Germline CDR1 and CDR2: SQVTM and ANQGSEA. The CDR3 sequence is CSVTGGGNNEQFF. Here the CDR3 DNA reads TGCAGCGTTACAGGGGGAGGGAACAATGAGCAGTTCTTC.

J is TRBJ1-5 and V is TRBV15, with 8 bases identical to TRBD1. The CDR3 is made up of 17 amino acids. Per the germline V gene, CDR1 is LNHNV and CDR2 is YYDKDF (reference sequence). The V gene end was trimmed by 0 bases and the J gene end by 6 bases; junction bases not matched to a gene: 10. CDR3: CATSRDYPDRDLQPQHF. The CDR3 DNA reads TGTGCCACCAGCAGAGATTACCCGGACAGGGACCTTCAGCCCCAGCATTTT. The whole variable domain, remainder taken from reference TRBV15 and TRBJ1-5, is DAMVIQNPRYQVTQFGKPVTLSCSQTLNHNVMYWYQQKSSQAPKLLFHYYDKDFNNEADTPDNFQSRRPNTSFCFLDIRSPGLGDTAMYLCATSRDYPDRDLQPQHFGDGTRLSIL.

The chain has TRBV15 and TRBJ1-4; the D gene is possibly TRBD1 (6 bases). V was trimmed by 2 bases and J by 8 bases, leaving 12 bases between them. This CDR3 region has 14 residues. Germline assignment: CDR1 LNHNV and CDR2 YYDKDF (reference sequence). CDR3 DNA sequence: TGTGCCACCAGCAGACAGGGGTTTCGGGAAAAACTGTTTTTT. This codes for CATSRQGFREKLFF.

The rearrangement links TRBV9 to TRBJ2-2; 8 bases match TRBD1. Trimming cost V 3 bases and J 14 bases; bases outside gene matches: 6. In germline, CDR1 is SGDLS, CDR2 YYNGEE. The CDR3 covers 12 residues. The CDR3, as DNA: TGTGCCAGCAGCGCAAGGACAGGGCGTCTGTTTTTT. As protein: CASSARTGRLFF. Together with reference TRBV9 and TRBJ2-2, the CDR3 gives the full variable domain: DSGVTQTPKHLITATGQRVTLRCSPRSGDLSVYWYQQSLDQGLQFLIQYYNGEERAKGNILERFSAQQFPDLHSELNLSSLELGDSALYFCASSARTGRLFFGEGSRLTVL.

This chain connects TRBV6-5 to TRBJ1-3, with TRBD1 as a possible D gene (6 bases). Germline assignment: CDR1 MNHEY and CDR2 SVGAGI. The CDR3 extends over 15 amino acids. V was pared by 6 bases and J by 0 bases, with 12 bases between. CDR3 amino acids: CASRDSSFSGNTIYF. The CDR3 DNA follows: TGTGCCAGCAGGGACAGCTCTTTCTCTGGAAACACCATATATTTT.

This clone was observed a few times. The V gene is TRBV7-2, the J gene TRBJ2-1, with D tentatively TRBD2 (5 bases). The CDR3 spans 13 residues. Germline CDR1 SGHTA, CDR2 FQGNSA. Trimming cost V 5 bases and J 9 bases, with 14 bases left between them. The CDR3 DNA is TGTGCCAGCAGCGTTGCCCGGGGTGGTGAGCAGTTCTTC. It yields the protein CASSVARGGEQFF.

This chain links TRBV2 with TRBJ1-1; D unclear. The length of the CDR3 is 11 residues. Germline loops: CDR1 SNHLY, CDR2 FYNNEI. V gave up 8 bases and J gave up 1 base, with 5 bases separating them. The CDR3 protein is CASRENTEAFF. For the CDR3, the DNA is TGTGCCAGCCGGGAGAACACTGAAGCTTTCTTT.

In its sample, this clone was seen once. This sequence joins TRBV2 and TRBJ2-7; 7 positions match TRBD2. The CDR3 length is 10 residues. The germline V gene encodes CDR1 SNHLY and CDR2 FYNNEI. Trimming removed 8 bases from V and 12 bases from J; junction bases left unmatched: 7. The CDR3 here is CASRGGVPYF. The CDR3 DNA reads TGTGCCAGCCGGGGAGGGGTTCCGTACTTC.